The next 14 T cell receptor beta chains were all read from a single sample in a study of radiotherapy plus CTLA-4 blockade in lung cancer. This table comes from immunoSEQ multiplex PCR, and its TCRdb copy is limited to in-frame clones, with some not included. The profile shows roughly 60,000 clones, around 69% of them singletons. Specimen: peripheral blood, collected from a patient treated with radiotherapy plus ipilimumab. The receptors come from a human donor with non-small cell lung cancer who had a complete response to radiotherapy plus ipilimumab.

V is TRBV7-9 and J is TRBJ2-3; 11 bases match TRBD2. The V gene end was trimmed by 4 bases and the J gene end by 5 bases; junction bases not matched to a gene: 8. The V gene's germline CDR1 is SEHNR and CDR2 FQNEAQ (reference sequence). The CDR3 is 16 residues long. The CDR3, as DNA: TGTGCCAGCAGCTATAATCTAGCGGGGGGTGGAGATACGCAGTATTTT. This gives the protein CASSYNLAGGGDTQYF. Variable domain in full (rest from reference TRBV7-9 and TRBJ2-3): DTGVSQNPRHKITKRGQNVTFRCDPISEHNRLYWYRQTLGQGPEFLTYFQNEAQLEKSRLLSDRFSAERPKGSFSTLEIQRTEQGDSAMYLCASSYNLAGGGDTQYFGPGTRLTVL.

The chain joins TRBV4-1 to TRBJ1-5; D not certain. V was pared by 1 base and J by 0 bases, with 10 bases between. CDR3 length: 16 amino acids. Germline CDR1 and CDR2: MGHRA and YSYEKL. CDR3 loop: CASSQGAVNSNQPQHF. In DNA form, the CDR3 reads TGCGCCAGCAGCCAAGGGGCAGTTAATAGCAATCAGCCCCAGCATTTT.

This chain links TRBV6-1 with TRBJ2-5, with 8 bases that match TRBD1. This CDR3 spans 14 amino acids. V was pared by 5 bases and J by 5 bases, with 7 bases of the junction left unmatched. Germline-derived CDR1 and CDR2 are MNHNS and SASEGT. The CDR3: CASSHRDRKETQYF. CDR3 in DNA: TGTGCCAGCAGTCACAGGGACAGGAAGGAGACCCAGTACTTC.

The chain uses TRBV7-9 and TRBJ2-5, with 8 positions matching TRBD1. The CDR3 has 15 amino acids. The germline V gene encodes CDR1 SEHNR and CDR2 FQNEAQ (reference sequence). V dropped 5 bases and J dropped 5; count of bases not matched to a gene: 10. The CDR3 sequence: CASSPSRGLRETQYF. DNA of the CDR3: TGTGCCAGCAGCCCCTCCAGGGGGCTTCGGGAGACCCAGTACTTC.

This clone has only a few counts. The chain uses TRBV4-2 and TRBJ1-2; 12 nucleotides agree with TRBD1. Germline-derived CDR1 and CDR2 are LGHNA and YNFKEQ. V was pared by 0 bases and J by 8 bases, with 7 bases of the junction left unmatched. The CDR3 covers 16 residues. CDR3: CASSQDGTGGRQGYTF. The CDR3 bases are TGTGCCAGCAGCCAAGATGGGACAGGGGGCCGTCAAGGCTACACCTTC.

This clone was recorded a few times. The CDR3 DNA reads as TGTGCCAGCAGCCAAGATGGGACTAGAAGGACAGATACGCAGTATTTT. It encodes CASSQDGTRRTDTQYF. This chain joins TRBV4-2 and TRBJ2-3; 8 positions match TRBD2. V trimming: 0 bases; J trimming: 3 bases; junction bases outside the gene matches: 5. The CDR3 has 16 residues. In germline, CDR1 is LGHNA, CDR2 YNFKEQ.

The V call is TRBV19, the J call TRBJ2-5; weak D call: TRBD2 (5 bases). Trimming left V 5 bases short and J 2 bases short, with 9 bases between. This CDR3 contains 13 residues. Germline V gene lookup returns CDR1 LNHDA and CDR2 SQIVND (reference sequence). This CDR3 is CASSSTGQETQYF. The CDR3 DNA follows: TGTGCCAGTAGTTCGACGGGACAAGAGACCCAGTACTTC.

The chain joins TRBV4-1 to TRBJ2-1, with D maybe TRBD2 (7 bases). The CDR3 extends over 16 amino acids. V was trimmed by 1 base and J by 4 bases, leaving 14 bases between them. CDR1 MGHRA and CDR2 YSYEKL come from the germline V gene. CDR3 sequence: CASSQGEGGGYNEQFF. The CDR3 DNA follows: TGCGCCAGCAGCCAAGGGGAGGGGGGGGGATACAATGAGCAGTTCTTC.

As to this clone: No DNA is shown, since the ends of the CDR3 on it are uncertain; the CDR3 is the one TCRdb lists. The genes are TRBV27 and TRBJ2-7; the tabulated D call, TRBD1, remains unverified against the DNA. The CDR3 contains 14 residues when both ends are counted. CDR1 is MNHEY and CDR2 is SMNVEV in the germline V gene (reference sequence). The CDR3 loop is CATYICVDSYEQYF.

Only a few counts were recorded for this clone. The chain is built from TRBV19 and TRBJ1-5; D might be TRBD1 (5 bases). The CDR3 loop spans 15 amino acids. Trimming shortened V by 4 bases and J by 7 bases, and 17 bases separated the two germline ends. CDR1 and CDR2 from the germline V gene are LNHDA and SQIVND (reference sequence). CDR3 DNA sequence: TGTGCCAGTAGTACCTGGGGGGGGAGGCAGCAGCCCCAGCATTTT. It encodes CASSTWGGRQQPQHF.

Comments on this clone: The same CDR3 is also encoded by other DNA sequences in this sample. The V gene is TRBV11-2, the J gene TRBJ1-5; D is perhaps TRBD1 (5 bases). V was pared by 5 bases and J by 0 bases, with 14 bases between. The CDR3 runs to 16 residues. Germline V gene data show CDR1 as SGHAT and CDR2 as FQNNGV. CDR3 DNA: TGTGCCAGCAGCCCAGACAGTCTTTATAGCAATCAGCCCCAGCATTTT. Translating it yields CASSPDSLYSNQPQHF.

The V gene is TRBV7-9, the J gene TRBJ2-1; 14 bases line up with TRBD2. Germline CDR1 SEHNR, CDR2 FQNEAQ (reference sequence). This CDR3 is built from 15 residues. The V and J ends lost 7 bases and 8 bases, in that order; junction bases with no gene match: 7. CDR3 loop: CASTGTSGGGYEQFF. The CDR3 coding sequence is TGTGCCAGCACCGGGACTAGCGGGGGAGGCTATGAGCAGTTCTTC.

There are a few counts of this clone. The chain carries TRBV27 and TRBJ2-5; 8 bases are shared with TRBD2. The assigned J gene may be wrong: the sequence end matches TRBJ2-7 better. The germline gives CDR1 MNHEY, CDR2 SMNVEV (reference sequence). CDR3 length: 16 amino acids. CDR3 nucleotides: TGTGCCAGCAGTTTAAAAGGCGGGGGGATCTCCTACGAGCAGTACTTC. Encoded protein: CASSLKGGGISYEQYF.

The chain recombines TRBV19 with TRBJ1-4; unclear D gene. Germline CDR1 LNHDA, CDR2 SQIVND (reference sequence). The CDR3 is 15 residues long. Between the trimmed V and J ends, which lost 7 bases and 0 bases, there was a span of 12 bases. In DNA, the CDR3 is TGTGCCAGTAATCGGAACAGTGCAACTAATGAAAAACTGTTTTTT. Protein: CASNRNSATNEKLFF.